This TCR beta chain comes out of a study of blood T cell repertoires in COVID-19. The overall study: Sites in the United States, Italy and Spain provided acute and convalescent COVID-19 samples.

This clone was detected only once. Original data processing: Amplified reference gene primers provided the basis for estimating nucleated cell counts. TCRdb keeps only in-frame clones here, not all; method: immunoSEQ multiplex PCR. The V and J calls and clone size are taken from that table; D and trimming were inferred from the DNA. The sample has approximately 220,000 clones; roughly 86% are singletons. The CDR3 is 14 amino acids. The germline gives CDR1 SGHVS, CDR2 FNYEAQ. Losses at the gene ends were 4 bases for V and 1 base for J; bases not matched to a gene: 2. The chain is built from TRBV7-6 and TRBJ1-1, with 8 positions matching TRBD1. This TCR was sampled from a man aged 55-75 years with acute or convalescent COVID-19. The source material was peripheral blood. The CDR3 spells CASSSGTGNTEAFF. The CDR3 DNA is TGTGCCAGCAGCTCCGGGACAGGGAACACTGAAGCTTTCTTT.